The 8 T cell receptor beta chains given below trace back to one sample, sequenced in a study of beta chain features in type 1 diabetes. The entirety of the isolated RNA underwent reverse transcription, so expressed TCRB transcripts were sequenced. Sequencing was performed with immunoSEQ multiplex PCR; in TCRdb, only in-frame clones are kept and a portion is missing. The table has about 260,000 clones, about 63% seen once; the top ten hold around 0.05%. The sample was naive CD4+ T cells from blood. The origin of the receptors is a man between 25 and 39 years old in good health.

This clone was counted between two and nine times. This chain joins TRBV29-1 and TRBJ1-2; TRBD1 aligns across 7 bases. CDR1 is SQVTM, CDR2 ANQGSEA, per germline. V was clipped by 4 bases and J by 4 bases; unmatched bases: 12. The CDR3 consists of 15 residues. For the CDR3, the DNA is TGCAGCGTTGGTGGGACAGAAGGAGTCCGCTATGGCTACACCTTC. Protein sequence: CSVGGTEGVRYGYTF.

This rearrangement joins TRBV20-1 to TRBJ2-1, with D tentatively TRBD2 (5 bases). Germline CDR1 and CDR2: DFQATT and SNEGSKA (reference sequence). This CDR3 contains 11 residues. V lost 2 bases and J 15 bases, leaving 14 bases between the germline ends. CDR3 nucleotides: TGCAGTGCTAGACGAGCCCCGGACTCGTTCTTC. Encoded protein: CSARRAPDSFF.

The chain couples TRBV30 to TRBJ2-3; D unresolved. The V gene's germline CDR1 is GTSNPN and CDR2 SVGIG (reference sequence). The V and J ends lost 3 bases and 6 bases respectively, with 10 bases between them. CDR3 length equals 12 residues. CDR3: CAWSENQDTQYF. CDR3 DNA sequence: TGTGCCTGGAGCGAAAACCAGGATACGCAGTATTTT.

This clone was counted only a few times. This chain joins TRBV2 and TRBJ2-5; D is undetermined. This CDR3 spans 11 amino acids. CDR1 and CDR2 (germline): SNHLY, FYNNEI. Between the trimmed V and J ends, which lost 8 bases and 2 bases, there was a span of 6 bases. CDR3 sequence (DNA): TGTGCCAGCGAGCTGCAAGAGACCCAGTACTTC. Translated: CASELQETQYF.

The rearrangement joins TRBV29-1 to TRBJ2-5; 9 bases line up with TRBD1. After removal of 6 bases from V and 5 bases from J, the junction contained 7 bases not matched to a gene. The CDR3 spans 13 residues. The germline V gene has CDR1 SQVTM and CDR2 ANQGSEA. DNA for the CDR3: TGCAGCGTCGTTACAGGGGGCAGGGAGACCCAGTACTTC. Amino acid sequence: CSVVTGGRETQYF.

The V and J genes are TRBV9 and TRBJ1-5; 8 nucleotides agree with TRBD1. The CDR3 sequence is 14 residues long. Per the germline V gene, CDR1 is SGDLS and CDR2 is YYNGEE. The J segment lost 7 bases and the V segment lost 3 bases, leaving 6 bases of the junction unmatched. The CDR3 loop is CASSAGTGRQPQHF. DNA of the CDR3: TGTGCCAGCAGCGCTGGGACAGGCCGGCAGCCCCAGCATTTT.

The V and J genes are TRBV30 and TRBJ2-5; D possibly corresponds to TRBD2 (5 bases). The CDR3 spans 13 residues. V was cut by 2 bases and J by 7 bases, with 14 bases left in between. Germline loops: CDR1 GTSNPN, CDR2 SVGIG (reference sequence). The CDR3 sequence is CAWSTSAGWTQYF. The CDR3, as DNA: TGTGCCTGGAGTACCAGCGCGGGTTGGACCCAGTACTTC.

The gene calls are TRBV23-1 and TRBJ1-2; D is possibly TRBD1 (5 bases). TRBV23-1 is an open reading frame, and its role is uncertain. This CDR3 spans 14 amino acids. With 0 bases removed from V and 8 bases from J, the gap between germline ends came to 13 bases. The CDR3 here is CASSQSEGPGGYTF. Here the CDR3 DNA reads TGCGCCAGCAGTCAATCGGAGGGGCCCGGGGGCTACACCTTC.